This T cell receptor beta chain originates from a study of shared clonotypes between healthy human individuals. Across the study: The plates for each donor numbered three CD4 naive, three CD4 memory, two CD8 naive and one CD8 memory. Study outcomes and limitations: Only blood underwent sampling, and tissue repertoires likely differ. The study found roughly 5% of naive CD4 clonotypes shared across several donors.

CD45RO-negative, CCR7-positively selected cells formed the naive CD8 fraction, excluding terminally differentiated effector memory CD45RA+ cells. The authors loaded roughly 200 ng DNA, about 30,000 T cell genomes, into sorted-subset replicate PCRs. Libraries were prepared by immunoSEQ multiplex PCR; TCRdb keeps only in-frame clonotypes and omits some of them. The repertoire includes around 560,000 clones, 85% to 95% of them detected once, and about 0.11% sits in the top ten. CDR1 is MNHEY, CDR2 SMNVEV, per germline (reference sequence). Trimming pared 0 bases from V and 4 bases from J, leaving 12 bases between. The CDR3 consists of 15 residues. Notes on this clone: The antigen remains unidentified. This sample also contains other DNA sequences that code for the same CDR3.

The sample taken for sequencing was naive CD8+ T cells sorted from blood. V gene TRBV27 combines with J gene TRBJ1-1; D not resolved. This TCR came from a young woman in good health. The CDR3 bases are TGTGCCAGCAGTTTATCAGGTTTCGGGGTCACTGAAGCTTTCTTT. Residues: CASSLSGFGVTEAFF.